The clone carrying this T cell receptor (beta chain) was recorded once. Its antigen is unidentified. These data come from a study of blood T cells in healthy people across ages. On the study more broadly: Using template switching, researchers captured about one barcoded beta molecule for each two T cells.

In each sample, at least 6.5 million PBMCs were isolated. Study-level findings and limits: The long-lived group displayed more naive CD4+ cells, plus higher diversity, than the aged donors did.

Through a sample-barcoded 5' primer and a J-beta primer mix, a second PCR was run for roughly 7 to 12 cycles. The authors tagged each cDNA molecule using a template-switch adaptor with 12 random nucleotides. TCRdb re-called the 5' RACE reads with MiXCR, one entry per CDR3 protein. The data show 700,000 to 800,000 distinct CDR3 sequences, roughly two fifths seen once. The CDR3 is 15 residues long. The germline V gene has CDR1 DFQATT and CDR2 SNEGSKA (reference sequence). Trimming pared 2 bases from V and 7 bases from J, leaving 17 bases between. The sequenced sample was blood. J is TRBJ2-2 and V is TRBV20-1, with D perhaps TRBD2 (7 bases). The TCR was taken from an older woman in good health. CDR3 loop: CSARTGGGWGGELFF. The CDR3 DNA sequence: TGCAGTGCTAGAACGGGGGGCGGCTGGGGCGGGGAGCTGTTTTTT.